Below, 24 T cell receptor beta chains from the same sample are listed, as sequenced in a study of T cell responses to AZD1222 COVID-19 vaccine. Data came from immunoSEQ multiplex PCR; TCRdb stores just in-frame clones and leaves some out. This table has 100,000 to 150,000 clones, about 89% appearing once. The source was peripheral blood, collected on day 0 of MenACWY control vaccination. The receptors come from an adult in good health.

The rearrangement links TRBV15 to TRBJ1-3, with TRBD1 as a possible D gene (5 bases). CDR3 length: 16 residues. With 1 base removed from V and 3 bases from J, the gap between germline ends came to 13 bases. Germline V gene lookup returns CDR1 LNHNV and CDR2 YYDKDF (reference sequence). The CDR3 DNA sequence: TGTGCCACCAGCAGAGGAACCCAGGGAGGTGGAAACACCATATATTTT. Its protein is CATSRGTQGGGNTIYF.

J is TRBJ1-4 and V is TRBV29-1; perhaps TRBD1 as D (5 bases). CDR1 is SQVTM and CDR2 is ANQGSEA in the germline V gene. V gave up 5 bases and J gave up 8 bases, with 12 bases separating them. CDR3 length: 12 amino acids. The CDR3 coding sequence is TGCAGCGTTCTAGCGGGGGACGAAAAACTGTTTTTT. It yields the protein CSVLAGDEKLFF.

The V gene is TRBV5-6, the J gene TRBJ2-7, with a tentative D call TRBD1 (6 bases). Per germline, CDR1 SGHDT and CDR2 YYEEEE. There are 13 residues in the CDR3. V was trimmed by 4 bases and J by 3 bases, leaving 11 bases between them. The CDR3 sequence is CASSPGQLYEQYF. In nucleotides, the CDR3 is TGTGCCAGCAGCCCTGGACAGCTCTACGAGCAGTACTTC.

V is TRBV4-3 and J is TRBJ2-7, with D unclear. Germline lookup yields CDR1 LGHNA and CDR2 YSLEER. The CDR3 is 15 amino acids. Trimming took off 0 bases at V and 0 bases at J, with 9 bases between the two ends. This CDR3 is CASSQERGASYEQYF. In DNA form, the CDR3 reads TGCGCCAGCAGCCAAGAACGCGGTGCCTCCTACGAGCAGTACTTC.

This sequence joins TRBV30 and TRBJ2-3; D call uncertain. Trimming cost V 0 bases and J 4 bases, with 8 bases left between them. The length of the CDR3 is 13 residues. Germline CDR1 GTSNPN, CDR2 SVGIG (reference sequence). In nucleotides, the CDR3 is TGTGCCTGGAGTGTTGAACGATCAGATACGCAGTATTTT. This sequence encodes CAWSVERSDTQYF.

This sequence joins TRBV27 and TRBJ1-1; D uncertain. Germline V gene data show CDR1 as MNHEY and CDR2 as SMNVEV (reference sequence). Trimming stripped 6 bases from V and 1 base from J, with 27 bases between. The length of the CDR3 is 19 residues. The CDR3 spells CASSNLEWGREVANTEAFF. CDR3 nucleotide sequence: TGTGCCAGCAGCAATTTAGAATGGGGTAGGGAGGTAGCGAACACTGAAGCTTTCTTT.

The chain has TRBV7-7 and TRBJ2-5; D is perhaps TRBD2 (6 bases). Between the trimmed V and J ends, which lost 5 bases and 5 bases, there was a span of 15 bases. Germline V CDR1 and CDR2: SSHAT, FNYEAQ (reference sequence). The CDR3 spans 14 residues. CDR3 loop: CASSRSGDSETQYF. CDR3 bases: TGTGCCAGCAGCCGCTCGGGAGATTCGGAGACCCAGTACTTC. The variable domain in full, completed from reference TRBV7-7 and TRBJ2-5, reads GAGVSQSPRYKVTKRGQDVTLRCDPISSHATLYWYQQALGQGPEFLTYFNYEAQPDKSGLPSDRFSAERPEGSISTLTIQRTEQRDSAMYRCASSRSGDSETQYFGPGTRLLVL.

This clone was found once. The V and J genes are TRBV5-4 and TRBJ2-7; either TRBD1 or TRBD2 may fit D (5 bases each). Germline assignment: CDR1 SGHNT and CDR2 YYREEE (reference sequence). Trimming left V 4 bases short and J 1 base short, with 15 bases between. CDR3 size: 15 residues. The CDR3 DNA sequence: TGTGCCAGCAGCGTCCGGGACGGAATTTCCTACGAGCAGTACTTC. The encoded protein is CASSVRDGISYEQYF. The full variable domain, rest sourced from reference TRBV5-4 and TRBJ2-7, is ETGVTQSPTHLIKTRGQQVTLRCSSQSGHNTVSWYQQALGQGPQFIFQYYREEENGRGNFPPRFSGLQFPNYSSELNVNALELDDSALYLCASSVRDGISYEQYFGPGTRLTVT.

This chain links TRBV10-2 with TRBJ1-2; 7 bases line up with TRBD1. The CDR3 covers 12 residues. Germline-derived CDR1 and CDR2 are WSHSY and SAAADI. After removal of 8 bases from V and 4 bases from J, the junction contained 4 bases not matched to a gene. CDR3 sequence reads: CASRRDSYGYTF. The CDR3 nucleotides read TGCGCCAGCCGGCGGGACAGCTATGGCTACACCTTC.

The gene calls are TRBV7-9 and TRBJ2-1; 12 nucleotides align to TRBD2. This CDR3 contains 18 residues. Germline V lookup: CDR1 SEHNR, CDR2 FQNEAQ (reference sequence). The junction had 8 bases not matched to a gene; V was cut back by 2 bases and J by 3 bases. CDR3 sequence reads: CASSLPPRLAGVYNEQFF. The CDR3 nucleotides are TGTGCCAGCAGCTTACCGCCGAGACTAGCGGGGGTCTACAATGAGCAGTTCTTC.

The chain has TRBV30 and TRBJ2-1; D is unclear. Trimming pared 3 bases from V and 4 bases from J, leaving 7 bases between. CDR1 GTSNPN and CDR2 SVGIG come from the germline V gene (reference sequence). The CDR3 spans 12 residues. CDR3: CAWSLGYNEQFF. The CDR3 DNA is TGTGCCTGGAGCCTCGGGTACAATGAGCAGTTCTTC.

V gene TRBV7-2 combines with J gene TRBJ2-1, with 12 bases fitting TRBD2. Germline V CDR1 and CDR2: SGHTA, FQGNSA. The CDR3 spans 17 residues. Trimming cost V 0 bases and J 6 bases; bases outside gene matches: 6. CDR3 loop: CASSLAGGLAGFNEQFF. DNA for the CDR3: TGTGCCAGCAGCTTAGCGGGGGGACTAGCGGGTTTCAATGAGCAGTTCTTC.

V gene TRBV5-1 combines with J gene TRBJ1-5; D is perhaps TRBD1 (5 bases). The V end lost 2 bases, the J end lost 6 bases, and 9 bases lay between the germline ends. The CDR3 is 13 residues long. Germline V gives CDR1 SGHRS, CDR2 YFSETQ. This chain's CDR3 is CASSFSGPQPQHF. CDR3 DNA sequence: TGCGCCAGCAGCTTCTCAGGGCCTCAGCCCCAGCATTTT.

This sequence joins TRBV11-3 and TRBJ2-2, with D maybe TRBD1 (6 bases). Per germline, CDR1 SGHNT and CDR2 YENEEA. The CDR3 is made up of 17 amino acids. Deletions cut 0 bases from V and 6 bases from J, with 17 bases between. The DNA of the CDR3 is TGTGCCAGCAGCTTAGATGTTGGAGGACAGCAGGCCGGGGAGCTGTTTTTT. It specifies CASSLDVGGQQAGELFF.

The chain combines TRBV29-1 with TRBJ1-6; D might be TRBD1 (5 bases). Germline V gene data show CDR1 as SQVTM and CDR2 as ANQGSEA. V was clipped by 5 bases and J by 3 bases, with 8 bases between them. The CDR3 runs 13 residues. CDR3 amino acids: CSVRQSYNSPLHF. DNA for the CDR3: TGCAGCGTTAGACAGAGCTATAATTCACCCCTCCACTTT.

The V gene is TRBV10-3, the J gene TRBJ1-1, with TRBD1 matching over 9 bases. The CDR3 runs to 15 residues. Germline values: CDR1 ENHRY, CDR2 SYGVKD. The J segment lost 5 bases and the V segment lost 7 bases, leaving 11 bases of the junction unmatched. This CDR3 is CAIKDSTGGRTEAFF. The DNA of the CDR3 is TGTGCCATCAAAGACTCGACAGGGGGTCGGACTGAAGCTTTCTTT.

The rearrangement uses TRBV10-3 and TRBJ1-6, with 9 bases matching TRBD1. Germline V gives CDR1 ENHRY, CDR2 SYGVKD. V dropped 4 bases and J dropped 9; count of bases not matched to a gene: 7. The CDR3 has 15 residues. CDR3: CAISVGQGLSSPLHF. DNA for the CDR3: TGTGCCATCAGTGTTGGACAGGGGCTCTCTTCACCCCTCCACTTT.

The chain links TRBV7-7 to TRBJ2-2, with TRBD1 matching 9 bases. Germline V gene lookup returns CDR1 SSHAT and CDR2 FNYEAQ (reference sequence). The length of the CDR3 is 15 residues. Trimming at V came to 5 bases and at J to 5 bases, leaving 6 bases not matched to a gene. CDR3 in DNA: TGTGCCAGCAGCCTGGGACAGGGATTGACCGGGGAGCTGTTTTTT. Residues: CASSLGQGLTGELFF. Drawing the rest from reference TRBV7-7 and TRBJ2-2, the complete variable domain is GAGVSQSPRYKVTKRGQDVTLRCDPISSHATLYWYQQALGQGPEFLTYFNYEAQPDKSGLPSDRFSAERPEGSISTLTIQRTEQRDSAMYRCASSLGQGLTGELFFGEGSRLTVL.

The chain recombines TRBV12-5 with TRBJ1-3, with 7 nucleotides matching TRBD1. Trimming at V came to 3 bases and at J to 1 base, leaving 9 bases not matched to a gene. CDR1 is LGHNT, CDR2 FRNRAP, per germline. The length of the CDR3 is 17 residues. CDR3 coding DNA: TGTGCTAGTGGTTTCGACAGGACAGGACCTTCTGGAAACACCATATATTTT. The encoded protein is CASGFDRTGPSGNTIYF.

The rearrangement links TRBV20-1 to TRBJ2-3; 11 bases fit TRBD1. Germline lookup yields CDR1 DFQATT and CDR2 SNEGSKA (reference sequence). The ends lost 3 bases at V and 3 bases at J; junction bases unmatched: 5. This CDR3 has 15 residues. The CDR3 DNA reads TGCAGTGCTAGTATGGACAGGGGGCAAACAGATACGCAGTATTTT. Protein product: CSASMDRGQTDTQYF.

The chain has TRBV6-6 and TRBJ1-1; D is undetermined. CDR3 length: 13 residues. Per the germline V gene, CDR1 is MNHNY and CDR2 is SVGAGI (reference sequence). Trimming pared 2 bases from V and 7 bases from J, leaving 11 bases between. CDR3 in amino acids: CASSYDLGNEAFF. CDR3 coding DNA: TGTGCCAGCAGTTACGACTTAGGGAATGAAGCTTTCTTT.

This clone was recorded a few times. The chain recombines TRBV29-1 with TRBJ2-7; D is unclear. Trimming took 5 bases from V and 2 from J, leaving 13 bases between them. CDR3 length equals 13 residues. Germline-derived CDR1 and CDR2 are SQVTM and ANQGSEA. The CDR3: CSVSGRDPYEQYF. For the CDR3, the DNA is TGCAGCGTTTCAGGAAGGGATCCCTACGAGCAGTACTTC.

This clone was counted between two and nine times. V and J are TRBV12-3 or TRBV12-4 and TRBJ2-1, with TRBD1 matching over 9 bases. With V trimmed by 6 bases and J by 8 bases, 5 bases remained unmatched. The CDR3 length is 13 residues. CDR3 in DNA: TGTGCCAGCAGCATACAGGGGGCCTATGAGCAGTTCTTC. It yields the protein CASSIQGAYEQFF.

This clone was observed a few times. The J gene is TRBJ2-1, the V gene TRBV5-1, with a possible D match to TRBD2 (5 bases). CDR1 and CDR2 (germline): SGHRS, YFSETQ. The CDR3 contains 16 residues. Trimming left V 4 bases short and J 5 bases short, with 19 bases between. The CDR3 DNA reads TGCGCCAGCAGCACTTGGAGGCAGGACCGAAACAATGAGCAGTTCTTC. This sequence encodes CASSTWRQDRNNEQFF. Full variable domain (missing parts from reference TRBV5-1 and TRBJ2-1): KAGVTQTPRYLIKTRGQQVTLSCSPISGHRSVSWYQQTPGQGLQFLFEYFSETQRNKGNFPGRFSGRQFSNSRSEMNVSTLELGDSALYLCASSTWRQDRNNEQFFGPGTRLTVL.